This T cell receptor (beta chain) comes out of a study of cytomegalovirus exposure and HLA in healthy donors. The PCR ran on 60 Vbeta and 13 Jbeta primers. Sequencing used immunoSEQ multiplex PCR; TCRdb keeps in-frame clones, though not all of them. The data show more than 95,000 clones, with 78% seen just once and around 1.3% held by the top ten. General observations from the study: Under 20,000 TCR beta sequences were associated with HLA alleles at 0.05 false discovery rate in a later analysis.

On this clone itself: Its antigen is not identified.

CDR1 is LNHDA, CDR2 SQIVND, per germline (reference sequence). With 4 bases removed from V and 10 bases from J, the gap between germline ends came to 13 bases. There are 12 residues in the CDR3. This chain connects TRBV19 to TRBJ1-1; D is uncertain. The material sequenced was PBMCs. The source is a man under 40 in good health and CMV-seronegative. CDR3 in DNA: TGTGCCAGTAGTACGGGATTGCTCGTAGCTTTCTTT. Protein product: CASSTGLLVAFF.